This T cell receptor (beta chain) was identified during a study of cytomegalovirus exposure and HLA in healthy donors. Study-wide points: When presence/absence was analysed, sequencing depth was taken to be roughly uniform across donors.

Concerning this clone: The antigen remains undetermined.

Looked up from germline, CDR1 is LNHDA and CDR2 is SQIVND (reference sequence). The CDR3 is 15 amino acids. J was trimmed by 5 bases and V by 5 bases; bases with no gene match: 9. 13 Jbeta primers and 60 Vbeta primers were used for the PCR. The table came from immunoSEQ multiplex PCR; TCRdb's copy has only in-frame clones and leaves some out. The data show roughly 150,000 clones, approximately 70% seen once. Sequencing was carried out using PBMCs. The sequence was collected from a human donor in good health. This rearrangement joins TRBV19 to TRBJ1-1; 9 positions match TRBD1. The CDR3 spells CASSEGDRARTEAFF. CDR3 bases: TGTGCCAGTAGTGAGGGGGACAGGGCAAGGACTGAAGCTTTCTTT.